What follows are 26 T cell receptor beta chains derived from one specimen sequenced in a study of shared clonotypes between healthy human individuals. The table came from immunoSEQ multiplex PCR; TCRdb's copy has only in-frame clones and leaves some out. The sample lists nearly 2 million clones, about 95% occurring once. CD45RO-negative, CCR7-selected cells formed the naive CD8 fraction, which excluded terminally differentiated effector memory CD45RA+ cells. The specimen sequenced was naive CD8+ T cells sorted from blood. Receptor source: a man between 18 and 29 years old in good health.

This chain uses TRBV7-9 with TRBJ2-1; tentative D call: TRBD2 (6 bases). Germline values: CDR1 SEHNR, CDR2 FQNEAQ (reference sequence). V lost 5 bases and J lost 5, with 19 bases in between. This CDR3 spans 16 amino acids. DNA for the CDR3: TGTGCCAGCAGCCCTCCGAGGACGGAGGGTCACAATGAGCAGTTCTTC. Amino acid sequence: CASSPPRTEGHNEQFF.

The chain is built from TRBV27 and TRBJ2-7; D is perhaps TRBD1 or TRBD2 (6 bases each). Germline CDR1 is MNHEY and CDR2 is SMNVEV (reference sequence). There are 15 residues in the CDR3. V lost 2 bases, J lost 6 bases, and 17 bases lay in between. The CDR3 nucleotides are TGTGCCAGCAGTTTAGGGGGGCAACCCCCCCTCGAGCAGTACTTC. Translation gives CASSLGGQPPLEQYF.

The rearrangement joins TRBV30 to TRBJ2-1; 7 nucleotides line up with TRBD2. V was pared by 5 bases and J by 6 bases, with 4 bases of the junction left unmatched. The CDR3 totals 12 residues. CDR1 and CDR2 (germline): GTSNPN, SVGIG (reference sequence). The CDR3 DNA reads as TGTGCCTGGGGACTAGTCGGCAATGAGCAGTTCTTC. Translation: CAWGLVGNEQFF.

The chain uses TRBV4-1 and TRBJ2-3, with 11 bases fitting TRBD2. The CDR3 contains 18 residues. V was clipped by 0 bases and J by 2 bases; unmatched bases: 7. Germline CDR1 MGHRA, CDR2 YSYEKL. The CDR3 region is CASSQERGLAAVTDTQYF. CDR3 bases: TGCGCCAGCAGCCAAGAAAGGGGACTAGCGGCGGTCACAGATACGCAGTATTTT.

The V call is TRBV6-5, the J call TRBJ2-5, with no clear D. CDR3 length equals 14 residues. V lost 4 bases to trimming and J lost 7 bases, with 16 bases between them. Germline CDR1 and CDR2: MNHEY and SVGAGI. CDR3 in DNA: TGTGCCAGCAGTTTCGACTCCACGCTCGGGACCCAGTACTTC. Its protein is CASSFDSTLGTQYF.

The chain couples TRBV7-8 to TRBJ2-1, with 13 bases fitting TRBD2. Germline V gene lookup returns CDR1 SGHVS and CDR2 FQNEAQ. V trimming: 5 bases; J trimming: 9 bases; junction bases outside the gene matches: 7. The CDR3 runs to 15 residues. The CDR3 DNA reads TGTGCCAGCAGCGCCCGGACTAGCGGGAGTCGTGAGCAGTTCTTC. Translated, it gives CASSARTSGSREQFF.

The chain couples TRBV19 to TRBJ2-1; 8 bases line up with TRBD2. This CDR3 is 17 amino acids long. Looked up from germline, CDR1 is LNHDA and CDR2 is SQIVND (reference sequence). V lost 2 bases, J lost 5 bases, and 11 bases stayed unmatched. CDR3 nucleotides: TGTGCCAGTAGTATATTCTTGGGCGGGGGGCCACACAATGAGCAGTTCTTC. Amino acids: CASSIFLGGGPHNEQFF.

This chain joins TRBV6-1 and TRBJ1-4; unclear D gene. The V gene's germline CDR1 is MNHNS and CDR2 SASEGT. V gave up 2 bases and J gave up 7 bases, with 17 bases separating them. This CDR3 is 16 amino acids long. The CDR3: CASSEFVGSESEKLFF. Written as DNA, the CDR3 is TGTGCCAGCAGTGAATTTGTGGGGTCAGAGAGTGAAAAACTGTTTTTT.

The V call is TRBV5-1, the J call TRBJ2-7; 11 positions agree with TRBD2. V trimming: 0 bases; J trimming: 4 bases; junction bases outside the gene matches: 3. From germline, CDR1 is SGHRS and CDR2 YFSETQ. This CDR3 spans 15 amino acids. CDR3 coding DNA: TGCGCCAGCAGCTTGGGACTAGCGGGAAAATACGAGCAGTACTTC. It specifies CASSLGLAGKYEQYF.

The rearrangement uses TRBV4-1 and TRBJ2-7; 10 bases align to TRBD2. Germline V gene lookup returns CDR1 MGHRA and CDR2 YSYEKL. The V segment lost 1 base and the J segment 2 bases; nucleotides outside the gene matches: 14. The length of the CDR3 is 19 residues. In DNA form, the CDR3 reads TGCGCCAGCAGCCAAGTTGCCCCCCTAGGAGCGGGAGGGCCCTACGAGCAGTACTTC. It yields the protein CASSQVAPLGAGGPYEQYF.

This rearrangement joins TRBV7-9 to TRBJ2-1; 14 nucleotides agree with TRBD2. Germline V gene lookup returns CDR1 SEHNR and CDR2 FQNEAQ (reference sequence). The CDR3 loop spans 16 amino acids. The J segment lost 2 bases and the V segment lost 5 bases, leaving 2 bases of the junction unmatched. CDR3 DNA: TGTGCCAGCAGCGGGACTAGCGGGGGTCCCTACAATGAGCAGTTCTTC. Protein: CASSGTSGGPYNEQFF.

This sequence joins TRBV19 and TRBJ2-7; D is unresolved. Germline V CDR1 and CDR2: LNHDA, SQIVND (reference sequence). CDR3 length equals 11 residues. V was pared by 6 bases and J by 3 bases, with 6 bases between. CDR3 region: CASRPLYEQYF. The CDR3 DNA follows: TGTGCCAGTAGACCGCTCTACGAGCAGTACTTC.

V usage is TRBV13 and J usage is TRBJ2-7, with D hard to call. CDR1 and CDR2 from the germline V gene are PRHDT and FYEKMQ (reference sequence). This CDR3 spans 12 amino acids. The ends were cut back, 6 bases at V and 3 bases at J, with 9 bases in the middle. In DNA, the CDR3 is TGTGCCAGCAGGAAAGGGATCTACGAGCAGTACTTC. Its translation: CASRKGIYEQYF.

The chain employs TRBV9 and TRBJ2-1; a weak D match, TRBD1 (6 bases). Germline V lookup: CDR1 SGDLS, CDR2 YYNGEE. This CDR3 region has 14 residues. V was clipped by 3 bases and J by 4 bases, with 11 bases between them. CDR3 loop: CASSARTDYNEQFF. CDR3 sequence (DNA): TGTGCCAGCAGCGCGAGGACAGATTACAATGAGCAGTTCTTC. Full variable domain (rest looked up from reference TRBV9 and TRBJ2-1): DSGVTQTPKHLITATGQRVTLRCSPRSGDLSVYWYQQSLDQGLQFLIQYYNGEERAKGNILERFSAQQFPDLHSELNLSSLELGDSALYFCASSARTDYNEQFFGPGTRLTVL.

The chain joins TRBV9 to TRBJ1-5, with D hard to call. This CDR3 has 15 amino acids. Germline CDR1 reads SGDLS; CDR2 reads YYNGEE. V shed 3 bases and J shed 3 bases, with 13 bases lying between them. The CDR3 spells CASSGEGQVNQPQHF. For the CDR3, the DNA is TGTGCCAGCAGCGGCGAAGGGCAGGTCAATCAGCCCCAGCATTTT.

The V and J genes are TRBV6-1 and TRBJ2-2; D call uncertain. The CDR3 runs to 13 residues. Germline loops: CDR1 MNHNS, CDR2 SASEGT. V gave up 2 bases and J gave up 3 bases, with 4 bases separating them. Written as DNA, the CDR3 is TGTGCCAGCAGTGAATTTGACACCGGGGAGCTGTTTTTT. This gives the protein CASSEFDTGELFF.

This clone is a singleton in its sample. The sample contains more than one DNA sequence encoding this CDR3. The chain recombines TRBV7-9 with TRBJ2-5; 7 nucleotides match TRBD2. Germline V gene data show CDR1 as SEHNR and CDR2 as FQNEAQ (reference sequence). Losses at the gene ends were 2 bases for V and 5 bases for J; bases not matched to a gene: 5. CDR3 size: 14 residues. The DNA for the CDR3 is TGTGCCAGCAGCTTATGGAGCGGGGAGGAGACCCAGTACTTC. Protein product: CASSLWSGEETQYF.

The chain couples TRBV27 to TRBJ2-5, with D possibly being TRBD2 (6 bases). This CDR3 has 19 residues. Between the trimmed V and J ends, which lost 0 bases and 2 bases, there was a span of 22 bases. Per germline, CDR1 MNHEY and CDR2 SMNVEV (reference sequence). The CDR3 DNA follows: TGTGCCAGCAGTTTATCAGTCGGTATTTTGGGAGGCGGACAAGAGACCCAGTACTTC. Translated, it gives CASSLSVGILGGGQETQYF.

The chain uses TRBV9 and TRBJ2-7; D could derive from TRBD1 or TRBD2 (5 bases each). Germline lookup yields CDR1 SGDLS and CDR2 YYNGEE. The CDR3 has 14 residues. V was clipped by 0 bases and J by 2 bases, with 9 bases between them. The CDR3 spells CASSVAGTPYEQYF. CDR3 sequence (DNA): TGTGCCAGCAGCGTAGCAGGGACCCCCTACGAGCAGTACTTC.

The J gene is TRBJ1-2, the V gene TRBV10-3; D is uncertain. This CDR3 has 10 amino acids. CDR1 ENHRY and CDR2 SYGVKD come from the germline V gene. The V and J ends lost 10 bases and 5 bases respectively, with 8 bases between them. In nucleotides, the CDR3 is TGTGCCACCCTGGGGTATGGCTACACCTTC. It codes for CATLGYGYTF.

This chain connects TRBV5-4 to TRBJ1-1; D ambiguous. Germline values: CDR1 SGHNT, CDR2 YYREEE (reference sequence). Trimming cost V 1 base and J 7 bases, with 8 bases left between them. The CDR3 has 12 amino acids. CDR3 loop: CASSLNKNEAFF. In nucleotides, the CDR3 is TGTGCCAGCAGCTTGAACAAAAATGAAGCTTTCTTT.

The CDR3 protein is CASSLGTGGANEKLFF. For the CDR3, the DNA is TGCGCCAGCAGCTTGGGGACAGGGGGCGCGAATGAAAAACTGTTTTTT. The rearrangement joins TRBV4-1 to TRBJ1-4, with 12 bases identical to TRBD1. The germline gives CDR1 MGHRA, CDR2 YSYEKL. After removal of 5 bases from V and 5 bases from J, the junction contained 6 bases not matched to a gene. The CDR3 length is 16 residues.

On this clone itself: One junction end disagrees with the germline gene, perhaps due to a read error. The chain has TRBV7-7 and TRBJ2-3, with D unresolved. Germline values: CDR1 SSHAT, CDR2 FNYEAQ (reference sequence). CDR3 length: 12 residues. The CDR3 loop is CASSPITDTQYF. The CDR3 DNA reads as TGTGCTAGCAGCCCAATCACAGATACGCAGTATTTT. Full variable domain (missing parts from reference TRBV7-7 and TRBJ2-3): GAGVSQSPRYKVTKRGQDVTLRCDPISSHATLYWYQQALGQGPEFLTYFNYEAQPDKSGLPSDRFSAERPEGSISTLTIQRTEQRDSAMYRCASSPITDTQYFGPGTRLTVL.

V gene TRBV5-1 combines with J gene TRBJ1-4; tentative D call: TRBD1 (6 bases). The CDR3 runs 14 residues. Trimming took 1 base from V and 4 from J, leaving 8 bases between them. Looked up from germline, CDR1 is SGHRS and CDR2 is YFSETQ. The DNA for the CDR3 is TGCGCCAGCAGCTTGTCAGGGGATAATGAAAAACTGTTTTTT. Its translation: CASSLSGDNEKLFF. The full variable domain, completed using reference TRBV5-1 and TRBJ1-4, is KAGVTQTPRYLIKTRGQQVTLSCSPISGHRSVSWYQQTPGQGLQFLFEYFSETQRNKGNFPGRFSGRQFSNSRSEMNVSTLELGDSALYLCASSLSGDNEKLFFGSGTQLSVL.

The CDR3 DNA follows: TGTGCCAGCAGTTTCCAGGGCGGTTTTTCACCCCTCCACTTT. It yields the protein CASSFQGGFSPLHF. The rearrangement joins TRBV27 to TRBJ1-6, with D possibly TRBD1 on 5 matching bases. CDR1 and CDR2 (germline): MNHEY, SMNVEV (reference sequence). The V end lost 3 bases, the J end lost 9 bases, and 12 bases lay between the germline ends. The CDR3 runs to 14 residues.

V and J are TRBV4-3 and TRBJ2-1; D not resolved. This CDR3 region has 15 residues. The V and J ends lost 0 bases and 7 bases respectively, with 13 bases between them. The V gene's germline CDR1 is LGHNA and CDR2 YSLEER. The CDR3 DNA reads as TGCGCCAGCAGCCAAGATATCAGTATTGGGAATGAGCAGTTCTTC. This sequence encodes CASSQDISIGNEQFF.